These T cell receptor beta chains were read from a single sample in a study of blood T cell repertoires in COVID-19. The repertoire was sequenced with immunoSEQ multiplex PCR; TCRdb's copy has only in-frame clones and lacks some. Among fewer than 350,000 clones, roughly 89% were seen once, and the ten largest hold about 1.5%. Input material: PBMCs or T cells enriched from blood (not recorded which). The origin of the receptors is a young woman with acute COVID-19. Each CDR3 is given with its conserved first and last residue. The D gene is left open where the match is weak. Expanded clones get a size class; other rows say once, few or many, or leave the size out.

TRBV29-1	TRBJ1-2	-	TRBD1	CSVEESQGDRFNYGYTF	TGCAGCGTTGAAGAGAGCCAGGGGGACAGGTTTAACTATGGCTACACCTTC
TRBV29-1	TRBJ2-7	-	-	CSVAETGIYEQYF	TGCAGCGTTGCCGAGACAGGCATATACGAGCAGTACTTC
TRBV11-2	TRBJ2-7	-	TRBD1	CASSLVRQGGPYEQYF	TGTGCCAGCAGCTTAGTACGACAGGGGGGGCCCTACGAGCAGTACTTC
TRBV5-8	TRBJ2-7	-	-	CASSYTVSSYEQYF	TGTGCCAGCAGCTATACAGTTAGTTCCTACGAGCAGTACTTC
TRBV6-2/TRBV6-3	TRBJ2-2	few	-	CASSYSADSPNTGELFF	TGTGCCAGCAGTTACTCCGCCGACAGCCCGAACACCGGGGAGCTGTTTTTT
TRBV5-1	TRBJ2-1	-	TRBD1	CASSGEQGANYNEQFF	TGCGCCAGCAGCGGAGAACAGGGGGCAAATTACAATGAGCAGTTCTTC
TRBV5-1	TRBJ2-2	-	TRBD1	CASSLAGGTFTGELFF	TGCGCCAGCAGCTTGGCAGGGGGAACGTTCACCGGGGAGCTGTTTTTT
TRBV7-2	TRBJ1-6	-	-	CASSFTTPLTLHF	TGTGCCAGCAGCTTTACTACACCGCTCACCCTCCACTTT
TRBV7-9	TRBJ2-4	-	-	CASSLNGRGPAKNIQYF	TGTGCCAGCAGCTTAAACGGGAGGGGGCCCGCCAAAAACATTCAGTACTTC
TRBV28	TRBJ2-1	once	TRBD2	CASSSPGLALYEQFF	TGTGCCAGCAGTTCGCCGGGACTAGCGCTTTATGAGCAGTTCTTC
TRBV1	TRBJ1-1	-	-	CTSSQKRSGQNTEAFF	TGCACCAGCAGCCAAAAAAGGTCAGGACAGAACACTGAAGCTTTCTTT
TRBV7-8	TRBJ2-7	-	-	CASSLFTYEQYF	TGTGCCAGCAGCTTATTTACCTACGAGCAGTACTTC
TRBV19	TRBJ2-3	-	TRBD1	CASSTAGTGVWVTDTQYF	TGTGCCAGTAGTACAGCCGGGACAGGGGTTTGGGTCACAGATACGCAGTATTTT
TRBV19	TRBJ2-1	-	TRBD2	CASSSPGGFPYNEQFF	TGTGCCAGTAGTTCACCGGGGGGGTTTCCCTACAATGAGCAGTTCTTC
TRBV5-6	TRBJ2-1	-	-	CASSLHETRLNEQFF	TGTGCCAGCAGCTTACACGAGACTAGGTTGAATGAGCAGTTCTTC
TRBV13	TRBJ2-1	-	TRBD2	CASSFAGVPLNEQFF	TGTGCCAGCAGCTTCGCGGGAGTACCCCTCAATGAGCAGTTCTTC
TRBV7-9	TRBJ2-3	once	-	CASSPLGALDTQYF	TGTGCCAGCAGCCCATTGGGGGCCTTGGATACGCAGTATTTT
TRBV19	TRBJ2-2	-	TRBD1	CASRTGQGASRAGELFF	TGTGCCAGTAGGACTGGACAGGGGGCATCTAGGGCCGGGGAGCTGTTTTTT
TRBV4-1	TRBJ2-7	few	TRBD2	CASSQAGTSGSYEQYF	TGCGCCAGCAGCCAAGCAGGGACTAGCGGATCCTACGAGCAGTACTTC
TRBV20-1	TRBJ2-7	-	-	CSARRGYEQYF	TGCAGTGCTCGGCGGGGCTACGAGCAGTACTTC
TRBV6-5	TRBJ1-2	-	-	CASRAAGSNYGYTF	TGTGCCAGCAGGGCCGCGGGTTCCAACTATGGCTACACCTTC
TRBV28	TRBJ1-3	-	-	CASSLETASGNTIYF	TGTGCCAGCAGTTTGGAAACAGCCTCTGGAAACACCATATATTTT
TRBV18	TRBJ2-7	few	-	CASSPRRGTYEQYF	TGTGCCAGCTCACCACGGAGGGGAACCTACGAGCAGTACTTC
TRBV11-2	TRBJ1-1	-	-	CASSHGGILNTEAFF	TGTGCCAGCAGCCATGGGGGCATACTGAACACTGAAGCTTTCTTT
TRBV7-2	TRBJ1-1	-	TRBD1	CASSPQGTGNTEAFF	TGTGCCAGCAGCCCCCAAGGGACAGGGAACACTGAAGCTTTCTTT
TRBV29-1	TRBJ1-1	-	TRBD1	CSADGIGTANTEAFF	TGCAGCGCCGACGGAATAGGGACAGCGAACACTGAAGCTTTCTTT
TRBV4-3	TRBJ2-1	-	TRBD1	CASSQGTGLYNEQFF	TGCGCCAGCAGCCAAGGGACAGGGCTATACAATGAGCAGTTCTTC
TRBV18	TRBJ2-1	-	TRBD2	CASSDLQLAELTYNEQFF	TGTGCCAGCTCAGACCTTCAACTAGCGGAGCTTACCTACAATGAGCAGTTCTTC
TRBV19	TRBJ2-1	-	-	CASSMRGTRSNEQFF	TGTGCCAGTAGTATGCGGGGAACGAGGTCCAATGAGCAGTTCTTC
TRBV19	TRBJ1-2	-	-	CASTPDRNPYGYTF	TGTGCCAGTACCCCGGACAGAAACCCCTATGGCTACACCTTC
TRBV2	TRBJ2-7	-	-	CASGRGINYEQYF	TGTGCCAGCGGCCGGGGTATCAACTACGAGCAGTACTTC
TRBV5-5	TRBJ1-5	-	TRBD1	CASSLEDRDEEWRRPQHF	TGTGCCAGCAGCTTGGAGGACAGGGACGAGGAGTGGAGGAGGCCCCAGCATTTT
TRBV6-6	TRBJ2-5	-	-	CASSYDRRSQETQYF	TGTGCCAGCAGTTACGACAGAAGATCCCAAGAGACCCAGTACTTC
TRBV19	TRBJ2-7	-	-	CASSTRQDPYEQYF	TGTGCCAGTAGTACCAGACAGGACCCCTACGAGCAGTACTTC
TRBV19	TRBJ2-2	-	-	CASSNAGTITGELFF	TGTGCCAGTAGTAACGCCGGGACAATTACCGGGGAGCTGTTTTTT
TRBV12-3/TRBV12-4	TRBJ2-2	few	-	CASSKFGTGELFF	TGTGCCAGCAGCAAATTCGGCACCGGGGAGCTGTTTTTT
TRBV15	TRBJ2-3	-	TRBD2	CATSPGTSGRAADTQYF	TGTGCCACCAGCCCCGGGACTAGCGGGAGGGCCGCAGATACGCAGTATTTT
TRBV5-6	TRBJ2-7	-	-	CASSPGAGYKFEQYF	TGTGCCAGCAGCCCTGGGGCAGGGTATAAGTTCGAGCAGTACTTC
TRBV4-2	TRBJ2-2	-	-	CASSREGEETGELFF	TGTGCCAGCAGCCGAGAAGGGGAAGAGACCGGGGAGCTGTTTTTT
TRBV24-1	TRBJ2-7	-	TRBD2	CAGGGLRSLGQYF	TGTGCCGGGGGGGGTTTAAGATCCTTAGGGCAGTACTTC
TRBV18	TRBJ2-2	-	-	CASSRVLQSGELFF	TGTGCCAGCTCACGTGTACTACAATCCGGGGAGCTGTTTTTT
TRBV19	TRBJ1-5	-	-	CATTSTPGSNQPQHF	TGTGCCACAACTAGTACGCCCGGGAGCAATCAGCCCCAGCATTTT
TRBV15	TRBJ1-4	-	TRBD1	CATSTGDRGLEKLFF	TGTGCCACCAGCACAGGGGACAGGGGTTTAGAAAAACTGTTTTTT
TRBV6-5	TRBJ1-1	-	-	CASSSDRLNTEAFF	TGTGCCAGCAGTTCGGACAGATTGAACACTGAAGCTTTCTTT
TRBV3-1/TRBV3-2	TRBJ2-3	few	-	CASSQAPDTQYF	TGTGCCAGCAGCCAGGCCCCGGATACGCAGTATTTT
TRBV5-8	TRBJ2-5	-	TRBD2	CASSFVGGYQETQYF	TGTGCCAGCAGCTTTGTCGGGGGGTACCAAGAGACCCAGTACTTC
TRBV19	TRBJ1-5	-	-	CASSLIGSGSNQPQHF	TGTGCCAGTAGTCTCATTGGGTCGGGTAGCAATCAGCCCCAGCATTTT
TRBV9	TRBJ2-1	-	TRBD1	CASSPTGQGYEQFF	TGTGCCAGCAGCCCCACGGGACAGGGATATGAGCAGTTCTTC
TRBV11-2	TRBJ1-6	-	-	CASSGSSGYNSPLHF	TGTGCCAGCAGCGGGAGTAGCGGGTATAATTCACCCCTCCACTTT
TRBV12-5	TRBJ2-2	-	-	CASGLLLESDTGELFF	TGTGCTAGTGGTTTGTTACTGGAGTCGGACACCGGGGAGCTGTTTTTT
TRBV27	TRBJ2-1	once	TRBD2	CASNSRRGNYNEQFF	TGTGCCAGCAACTCCCGGCGGGGGAACTACAATGAGCAGTTCTTC
TRBV9	TRBJ2-1	once	-	CASVSGNEQFF	TGTGCCAGCGTGAGTGGCAATGAGCAGTTCTTC
TRBV28	TRBJ1-2	-	-	CASSTTDSYGYTF	TGTGCCAGCAGTACCACCGACAGCTATGGCTACACCTTC
TRBV18	TRBJ1-3	-	-	CASSPRTESSGNTIYF	TGTGCCAGCTCACCACGGACAGAATCTTCTGGAAACACCATATATTTT
TRBV2	TRBJ2-1	-	TRBD1	CASKGDRNNEQFF	TGTGCCAGCAAGGGGGACAGGAACAATGAGCAGTTCTTC
TRBV6-5	TRBJ2-1	-	TRBD1	CASSNAGTGFNEQFF	TGTGCCAGCAGCAACGCCGGGACAGGGTTCAATGAGCAGTTCTTC
TRBV24-1	TRBJ1-5	-	TRBD1	CATGACWDSHNQPQHF	TGTGCCACCGGGGCCTGTTGGGACAGCCACAATCAGCCCCAGCATTTT